This TCR beta chain originates from a study of T cell repertoires in cytomegalovirus infection (dated by TCRdb to the late 2010s). Study-level background: The HLA type of each donor mattered for the analysis, because public TCR beta signatures pointed to carriage of CMV infection along with the matching HLA type.

Points on this clonotype: Its antigen has not been determined. Base qualities are missing; no much larger clone stands one base away.

TCRdb lists the instrument as Illumina HiSeq 1500. TCRdb applied fastp at Q25 and MiXCR to the public reads, then kept only in-frame beta chains. Rows merge per CDR3 protein into single entries with the most common DNA and genes. The sample table holds hundreds of thousands of distinct CDR3 sequences, of which approximately 25% were seen once. The ten top clones hold around 8% of the sample. Results and caveats for the whole study, not just this receptor: In both this cohort and an independent cohort of more than 350 donors, the cumulative frequency of public TCR beta family members distinguished carriers of CMV infection plus the relevant HLA type. The ex vivo response was dominated by HLA-C-restricted CMV-specific TCR beta clonotypes, which also provided the single most frequent clonotype in two of eight donors.

Including cysteine and phenylalanine, the CDR3 has 15 amino acids. The retained sequence is limited to the CDR3, 45 bases, with the frame set at the first base. The germline V gene (reference sequence) provides CDR1 PRHDT and CDR2 FYEKMQ. The junction shows trimming of 4 bases on V and 6 bases on J, plus 18 bases between the germline ends. The rearrangement combines TRBV13 with TRBJ1-2; a weak D assignment points to TRBD1 (6 bases agree). The sequence derives from a human donor in good health (CMV status not recorded). Some clones in this sample may be carry-over from other donors' samples. The specimen sequenced was CD8+ T cells from PBMCs. The DNA is as follows: TGTGCCAGCAGCTCAGATACAGGGACAAGCGATGGCTACACCTTC. This translates into CASSSDTGTSDGYTF.